This T cell receptor beta chain was identified in a study of T cell responses to AZD1222 COVID-19 vaccine (dated by TCRdb to the early 2020s). Context from the whole study: AZD1222 recipients with second doses at about 4 weeks or about 12 weeks were pooled, because spike-specific TCR depth and breadth did not differ between schedules. A total of approximately 240 trial participants underwent TCR sequencing, of whom 207 received two doses of AZD1222 and some 26 received two doses of the MenACWY control vaccine. Trial participants were enrolled by age into 18-55, 56-69 and 70-plus year subgroups, with roughly 160, 29 and 62 TCR-sequenced participants respectively. Results and caveats for the whole study, not just this receptor: Reportedly, almost half of the unique spike-specific TCRs recognized epitopes lying outside the regions that are mutated in the B.1.351 and B.1.1.7 variants. Vaccine-associated CD4 TCRs spanned the whole spike protein, with dominant responses in regions 160-218 and 743-854. In the small 56-69-year group, the increase in depth fell short of significance, most likely because of low power. Participants were mostly white British and included more females than males, and it was suggested by the authors that clonal diversity may have been underestimated. Because no samples from the day 14 peak response were available, repertoires could be characterized only after the peak T cell response. Conclusions about previously exposed vaccinees are limited because only six or seven AZD1222 recipients were SARS-CoV-2 seropositive at baseline. A significant rise in spike-specific TCR breadth and depth was observed after two AZD1222 doses relative to day 0 and relative to MenACWY recipients.

V loses 6 bases of germline sequence and J loses 0 bases, and the interval between the two ends is 14 bases. Including cysteine and phenylalanine, the CDR3 has 15 amino acids. Only the CDR3 region is kept as DNA, spanning 45 bases read in frame from base 1. CDR1 and CDR2 (MGHRA, YSYEKL) derive from the germline V gene. Comments on this clone: Its antigen remains unidentified. Per-nucleotide qualities are absent, and no much larger clonotype sits a single base away.

The label giving this sample's time point can be read as: baseline before first vaccination. Vaccinee samples were obtained from the UK trials COV001 and COV002, which included a single-blind randomized controlled phase 2/3 trial of AZD1222 (ChAdOx1 nCoV-19) in healthy adults. Trial participant PBMC samples were collected at day 0 and day 28 after the second dose for TCRbeta chain sequencing. The CDR3 regions of human TCRbeta chains were subjected to immunosequencing. From the authors' description of their analysis: TCRs in the repertoires were compared against a reference library of SARS-CoV-2-specific TCRs that had been generated with the MIRA antigen-specificity platform. Breadth was defined as the fraction of unique TCRs that were SARS-CoV-2-associated. Depth was defined as the fraction of total T cells that were SARS-CoV-2-associated. Each spike-specific TCR was assigned to its reactive spike region and to a CD4 or CD8 class using the MIRA data. Log10-transformed breadth and depth values were compared by one-way ANOVA with Sidak's multiple comparisons tests. TCRdb took this table from immuneACCESS and kept in-frame rearrangements with V and J called. Such tables lack part of the clones; where checked against another copy, unresolved V genes explain under half of the gap, and the rest is unexplained. V, J and clone size were drawn from that table, and D and trimming were deduced from the DNA. The sample table records some 100,000 clones; approximately 91% of these occur just once. In total, the top ten clones hold 22% of the sample.

Sequences were derived from peripheral blood, sampled on day 0 of AZD1222 vaccination. The TCR originated in an adult in good health. In this chain, TRBV4-1 is recombined with TRBJ1-1; tentative D gene TRBD1, with 5 bases matching. The CDR3 amino acid sequence is: CASRGGLTLNTEAFF. The DNA sequence follows: TGCGCCAGCAGGGGGGGGTTGACCCTGAACACTGAAGCTTTCTTT.